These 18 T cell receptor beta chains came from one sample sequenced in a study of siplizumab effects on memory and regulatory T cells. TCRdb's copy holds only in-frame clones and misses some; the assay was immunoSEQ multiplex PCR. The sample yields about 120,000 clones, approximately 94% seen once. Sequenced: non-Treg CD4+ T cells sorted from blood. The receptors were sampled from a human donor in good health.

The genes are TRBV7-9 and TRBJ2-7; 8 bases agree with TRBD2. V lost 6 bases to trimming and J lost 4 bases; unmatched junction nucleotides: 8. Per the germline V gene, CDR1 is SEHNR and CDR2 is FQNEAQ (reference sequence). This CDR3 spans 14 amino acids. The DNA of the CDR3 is TGTGCCAGCAGTAGTTTCTCGGGAGGGTACGAGCAGTACTTC. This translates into CASSSFSGGYEQYF.

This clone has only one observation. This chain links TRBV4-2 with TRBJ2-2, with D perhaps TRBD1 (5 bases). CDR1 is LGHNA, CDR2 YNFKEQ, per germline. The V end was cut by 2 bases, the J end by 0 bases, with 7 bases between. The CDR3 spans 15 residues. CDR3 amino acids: CASSQQGANTGELFF. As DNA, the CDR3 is TGTGCCAGCAGCCAACAGGGCGCGAACACCGGGGAGCTGTTTTTT.

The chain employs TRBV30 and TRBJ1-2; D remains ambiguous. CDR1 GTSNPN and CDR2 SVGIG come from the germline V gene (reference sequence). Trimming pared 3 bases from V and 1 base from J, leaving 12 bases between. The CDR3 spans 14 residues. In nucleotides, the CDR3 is TGTGCCTGGAGCCCCGGGATATTTAACTATGGCTACACCTTC. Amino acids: CAWSPGIFNYGYTF.

The CDR3 bases are TGCGCCAGCAGCTTGGGTTTGGTTTACGAGCAGTACTTC. It codes for CASSLGLVYEQYF. This chain connects TRBV5-1 to TRBJ2-7; D is ambiguous. Trimming stripped 0 bases from V and 4 bases from J, with 8 bases between. The germline V gene has CDR1 SGHRS and CDR2 YFSETQ. The CDR3 is made up of 13 amino acids.

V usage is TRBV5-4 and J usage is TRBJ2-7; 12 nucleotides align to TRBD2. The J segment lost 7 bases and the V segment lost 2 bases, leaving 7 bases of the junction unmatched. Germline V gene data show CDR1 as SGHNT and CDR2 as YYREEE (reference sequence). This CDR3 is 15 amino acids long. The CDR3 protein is CASSFPSGRAGEQYF. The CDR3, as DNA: TGTGCCAGCAGCTTCCCTAGCGGGAGGGCCGGGGAGCAGTACTTC.

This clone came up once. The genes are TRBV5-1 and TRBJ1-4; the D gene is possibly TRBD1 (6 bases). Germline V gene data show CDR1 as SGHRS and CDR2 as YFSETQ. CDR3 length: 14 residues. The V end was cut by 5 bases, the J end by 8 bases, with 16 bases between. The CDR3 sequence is CASSPTDQGEKLFF. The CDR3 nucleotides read TGCGCCAGCAGTCCGACAGACCAGGGGGAAAAACTGTTTTTT.

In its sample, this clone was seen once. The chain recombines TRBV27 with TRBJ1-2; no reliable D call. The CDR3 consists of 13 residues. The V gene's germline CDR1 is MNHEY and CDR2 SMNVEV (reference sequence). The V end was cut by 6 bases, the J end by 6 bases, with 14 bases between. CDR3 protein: CASSGSTPHGYTF. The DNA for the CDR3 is TGTGCCAGCAGCGGATCCACGCCGCATGGCTACACCTTC.

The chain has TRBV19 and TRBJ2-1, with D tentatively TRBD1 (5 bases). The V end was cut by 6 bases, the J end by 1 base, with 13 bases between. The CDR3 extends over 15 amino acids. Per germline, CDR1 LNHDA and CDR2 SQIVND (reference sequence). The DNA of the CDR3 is TGTGCCAGTAGCAGTCAGGGTGGATCCTACAATGAGCAGTTCTTC. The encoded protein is CASSSQGGSYNEQFF.

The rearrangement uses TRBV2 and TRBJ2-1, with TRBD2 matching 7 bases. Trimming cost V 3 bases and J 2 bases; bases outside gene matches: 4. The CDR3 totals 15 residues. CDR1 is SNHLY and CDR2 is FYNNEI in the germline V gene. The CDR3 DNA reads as TGTGCCAGCAGTGAGTCTAGCGGAACCTACAATGAGCAGTTCTTC. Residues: CASSESSGTYNEQFF.

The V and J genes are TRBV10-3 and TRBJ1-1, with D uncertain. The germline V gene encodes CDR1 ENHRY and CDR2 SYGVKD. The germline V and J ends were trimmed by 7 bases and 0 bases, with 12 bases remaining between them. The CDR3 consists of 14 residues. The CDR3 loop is CAITPENLNTEAFF. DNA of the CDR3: TGTGCCATCACCCCGGAGAACTTGAACACTGAAGCTTTCTTT.

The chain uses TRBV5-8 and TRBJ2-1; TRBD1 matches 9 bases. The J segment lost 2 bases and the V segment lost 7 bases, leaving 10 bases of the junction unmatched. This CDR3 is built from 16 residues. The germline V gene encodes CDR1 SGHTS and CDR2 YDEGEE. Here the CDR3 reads CASGKTGGFAYNEQFF. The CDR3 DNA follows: TGTGCCAGCGGAAAAACAGGGGGCTTTGCCTACAATGAGCAGTTCTTC. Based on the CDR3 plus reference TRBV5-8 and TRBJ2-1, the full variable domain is EAGVTQSPTHLIKTRGQQATLRCSPISGHTSVYWYQQALGLGLQFLLWYDEGEERNRGNFPPRFSGRQFPNYSSELNVNALELEDSALYLCASGKTGGFAYNEQFFGPGTRLTVL.

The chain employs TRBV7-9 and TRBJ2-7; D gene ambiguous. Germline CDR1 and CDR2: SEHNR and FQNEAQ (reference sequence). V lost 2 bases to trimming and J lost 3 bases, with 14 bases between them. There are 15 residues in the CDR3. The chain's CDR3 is CASSLRERVLYEQYF. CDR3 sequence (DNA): TGTGCCAGCAGCTTAAGAGAACGGGTCCTCTACGAGCAGTACTTC.

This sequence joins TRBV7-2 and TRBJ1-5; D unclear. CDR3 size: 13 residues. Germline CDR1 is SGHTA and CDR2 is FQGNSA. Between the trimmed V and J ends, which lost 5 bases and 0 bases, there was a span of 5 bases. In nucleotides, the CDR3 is TGTGCCAGCAGCGGGTATAGCAATCAGCCCCAGCATTTT. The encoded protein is CASSGYSNQPQHF.

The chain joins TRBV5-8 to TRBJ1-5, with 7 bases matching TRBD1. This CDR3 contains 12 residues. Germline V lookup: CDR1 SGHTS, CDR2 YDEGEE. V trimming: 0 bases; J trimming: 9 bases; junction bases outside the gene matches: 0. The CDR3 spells CASSLAGGPQHF. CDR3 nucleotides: TGTGCCAGCAGCTTGGCAGGGGGGCCCCAGCATTTT.

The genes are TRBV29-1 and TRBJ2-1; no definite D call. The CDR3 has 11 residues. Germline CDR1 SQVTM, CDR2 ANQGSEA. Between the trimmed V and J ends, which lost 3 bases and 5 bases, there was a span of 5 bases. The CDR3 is CSVEGHNEQFF. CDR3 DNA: TGCAGCGTTGAGGGCCACAATGAGCAGTTCTTC.

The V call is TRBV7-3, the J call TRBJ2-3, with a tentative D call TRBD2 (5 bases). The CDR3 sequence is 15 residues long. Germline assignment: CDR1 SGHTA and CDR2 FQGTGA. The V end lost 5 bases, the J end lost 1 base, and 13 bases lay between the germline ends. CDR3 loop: CASSPGMRGTDTQYF. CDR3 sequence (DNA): TGTGCCAGCAGCCCCGGCATGCGGGGCACAGATACGCAGTATTTT.

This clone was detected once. Here the CDR3 DNA reads TGTGCCAGCAGTGATGAGGGGAGATCACAGTACTTC. Amino acid sequence: CASSDEGRSQYF. The J gene is TRBJ2-7, the V gene TRBV6-1; D tentatively reads TRBD1 or TRBD2 (5 bases each). CDR1 is MNHNS, CDR2 SASEGT, per germline. V lost 3 bases to trimming and J lost 10 bases, with 13 bases between them. The CDR3 contains 12 residues.

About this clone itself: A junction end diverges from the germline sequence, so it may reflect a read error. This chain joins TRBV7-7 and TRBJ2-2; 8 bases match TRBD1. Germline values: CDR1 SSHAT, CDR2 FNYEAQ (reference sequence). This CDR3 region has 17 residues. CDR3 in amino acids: CASSLAPGGTNTGELFF. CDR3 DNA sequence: TGTGCTAGCAGCTTAGCGCCAGGGGGCACGAACACCGGGGAGCTGTTTTTT.